Here is one T cell receptor beta chain with its context. These data belong to a study of cytomegalovirus exposure and HLA in healthy donors. The CDR3 sequence is 13 residues long. The germline V and J ends were trimmed by 3 bases and 10 bases, with 11 bases remaining between them. CDR1 and CDR2 (germline): SGDLS, YYNGEE. Amplification used 60 Vbeta primers and 13 Jbeta primers. Method: immunoSEQ multiplex PCR; TCRdb's copy keeps in-frame clones and lacks some. In the table there are approximately 200,000 clones, under 90% of which are singletons. The clonotype comes from a boy aged 2-9 years in good health and CMV-seronegative. Material for sequencing was PBMCs. The chain joins TRBV9 to TRBJ1-6; D unresolved. The CDR3 sequence: CASSAHGESPLHF. The CDR3 nucleotides read TGTGCCAGCAGCGCCCACGGGGAGTCACCCCTCCACTTT.